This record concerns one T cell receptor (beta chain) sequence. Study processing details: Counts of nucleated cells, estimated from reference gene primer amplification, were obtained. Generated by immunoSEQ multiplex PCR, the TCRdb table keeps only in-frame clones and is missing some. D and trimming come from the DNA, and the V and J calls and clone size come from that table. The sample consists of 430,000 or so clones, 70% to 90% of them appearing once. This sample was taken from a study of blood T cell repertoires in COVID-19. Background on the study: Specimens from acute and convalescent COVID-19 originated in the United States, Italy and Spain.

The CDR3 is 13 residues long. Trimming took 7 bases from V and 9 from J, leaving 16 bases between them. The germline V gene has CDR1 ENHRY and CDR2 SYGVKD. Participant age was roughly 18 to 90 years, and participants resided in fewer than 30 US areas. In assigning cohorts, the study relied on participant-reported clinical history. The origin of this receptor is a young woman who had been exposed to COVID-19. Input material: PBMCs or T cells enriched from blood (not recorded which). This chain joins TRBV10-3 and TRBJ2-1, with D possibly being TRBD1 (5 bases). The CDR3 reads CAITAGGAGEQFF. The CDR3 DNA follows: TGTGCCATCACCGCTGGTGGGGCCGGTGAGCAGTTCTTC.